This T cell receptor (beta chain) is drawn from a study of cytomegalovirus exposure and HLA in healthy donors. PCR used 60 Vbeta primers and 13 Jbeta primers. Clones were sequenced by immunoSEQ multiplex PCR, and TCRdb holds only the in-frame ones, with some missing. Of 130,000 to 150,000 clones listed, more than 70% were seen once; the top ten hold 4.9%. The CDR3 runs to 15 residues. Germline lookup yields CDR1 SEHNR and CDR2 FQNEAQ (reference sequence). Trimming removed 1 base at V and 1 base at J, with 7 bases between. The source is a woman aged 50 to 60 in good health and CMV-seronegative. The material sequenced was PBMCs. The rearrangement joins TRBV7-9 to TRBJ2-2; D is uncertain. The CDR3 loop is CASSLGAVNTGELFF. CDR3 nucleotide sequence: TGTGCCAGCAGCTTAGGTGCGGTGAACACCGGGGAGCTGTTTTTT. Full variable domain (outside the CDR3, taken from reference TRBV7-9 and TRBJ2-2): DTGVSQNPRHKITKRGQNVTFRCDPISEHNRLYWYRQTLGQGPEFLTYFQNEAQLEKSRLLSDRFSAERPKGSFSTLEIQRTEQGDSAMYLCASSLGAVNTGELFFGEGSRLTVL.